Here is one T cell receptor (beta chain) with its context. As yet, its antigen is unknown. The data were obtained in a study of beta chain features in type 1 diabetes. Trimming removed 5 bases at V and 4 bases at J, with 16 bases between. This CDR3 spans 15 amino acids. CDR1 is SEHNR and CDR2 is FQNEAQ in the germline V gene (reference sequence). General study points: Type 1 diabetes patients had VDJ junctions that carried fewer insertions and more deletions. Moderately but significantly shorter TCRB CDR3s were found in Type 1 diabetes patients in all four CD4+ subsets. cDNA-based reads could over-represent cells with high TCR expression.

Isolation of CD4+ naive, central memory, regulatory and stem cell-like memory cells was achieved by sorting via CD45RO/CCR7/CD25/CD127/CD95/CD27. Expressed TCRB transcripts were sequenced after all isolated RNA was converted to cDNA. It was found that naive, central memory and regulatory T cell samples averaged about 3.57 million reads. Repertoires were generated with immunoSEQ multiplex PCR, while TCRdb's copy carries only in-frame clones and drops some. The repertoire includes 640,000 or so clones, roughly 13% of them detected once, and 0.035% to 0.045% sits in the top ten. This TCR derives from a man aged 18 to 29 with type 1 diabetes. V is TRBV7-9 and J is TRBJ2-3; the D is unclear. Specimen: naive CD4+ T cells from blood. The CDR3 coding sequence is TGTGCCAGCAGCCCCGTGGCTGGGCGCGCAGATACGCAGTATTTT. Protein product: CASSPVAGRADTQYF.